The entry below describes one TCR beta chain. Its binding antigen is unknown. Base qualities are not provided; no much larger clone lies one nucleotide away. At one collaborating source in Seattle, patients were enrolled during active infection and were followed longitudinally through the course of disease. Each collaborating institution followed its own protocols to collect whole blood in K2EDTA tubes. For TCRbeta analysis, collaborators shipped samples as frozen whole blood, isolated PBMCs, or DNA extracted from either of those sample types. The CDR3 starts with the cysteine, ends with the phenylalanine, and has 18 residues. The sequence is cut down to CDR3 DNA, 54 bases in frame from base 1. The germline V gene (reference sequence) supplies CDR1 LNHDA and CDR2 SQIVND. Here V drops 5 bases and J drops 1 base, and the junction holds 12 bases not matched to any gene. TCRbeta CDR3 regions were amplified from genomic DNA using the immunoSEQ Assay, a bias-controlled multiplex PCR. The study's processing was this. The number of nucleated cells in each sample was estimated from the amplification of reference gene primers within the assay. To quantify the absolute abundance of each unique TCRbeta CDR3 rearrangement, sequence reads were collapsed and filtered. Productive Simpson clonality was computed per sample as the square root of Simpson's diversity index over productive rearrangements. As stored in TCRdb, this immuneACCESS dataset retains in-frame rearrangements with V and J assigned. A fraction of the clones does not appear; measured against another copy, unresolved V genes explain less than half of the discrepancy, and the remainder lacks a known reason. For V, J and clone size, that table is used; D and trimming come from the DNA. A total of a few hundred thousand clones appear in this sample, around four fifths of them only once. The ten largest clonotypes hold about 10% of the sample.

The data stem from a study of blood T cell repertoires in COVID-19 (dated by TCRdb to 2019 to 2021). General notes on the study: The collaborator samples originated in the United States, Italy and Spain and spanned the acute and convalescent phases of COVID-19. Sample metadata almost always included a de-identified subject ID, COVID-19 status, age in years and sex. HLA class I and class II types, where available, came from metadata supplied by the sample provider rather than from assay-based typing. The samples were drawn from two sources: the first 160 participants of the ongoing ImmuneRACE study, and 1,254 subjects contributed by 6 global collaborators. The repertoires were released in a freely available public database meant as a resource for research on the immune response to SARS-CoV-2. The prospective study material was composed of cDNA or gDNA derived from T cells, B-cell-depleted T cells, or PBMCs. Deeply sampled blood TCRbeta repertoires from subjects exposed to, actively infected with, or recovered from COVID-19 were included in the dataset. Points the paper makes about the study in general: How much clinical and demographic metadata was included differed by source and by participant, and the metadata was provided uncurated.

Input material: peripheral blood. Recombination linked TRBV19 to TRBJ1-2; the central 11 bases match TRBD1. The clonotype originates from a woman older than 75 with COVID-19, enrolled during active disease. The sequenced DNA: TGTGCCAGTAGTCCCCGAACACCCGGGACAGGGGGTAACTATGGCTACACCTTC. It is translated as CASSPRTPGTGGNYGYTF.